The sequence of this TCR beta chain was determined in a study of blood T cell repertoires in COVID-19. The wider study: The United States, Italy and Spain were the sources of the acute and convalescent COVID-19 samples. From T cells, B-cell-depleted T cells, or PBMCs came the material, which was cDNA or gDNA.

This table comes from immunoSEQ multiplex PCR, and its TCRdb copy is limited to in-frame clones, with some not included. The repertoire holds tens of thousands of clones, with roughly 79% as singletons. The CDR3 spans 14 residues. The germline V gene encodes CDR1 MDHEN and CDR2 SYDVKM. The junction had 6 bases not matched to a gene; V was cut back by 5 bases and J by 5 bases. The sequence derives from a human donor with active or convalescent COVID-19. The donor label of this sample is uncertain. Sequenced material: peripheral blood. The chain recombines TRBV28 with TRBJ1-2; TRBD1 agrees at 9 bases. This chain's CDR3 is CASSLGQGRYGYTF. DNA for the CDR3: TGTGCCAGCAGTCTCGGACAGGGGCGATATGGCTACACCTTC.